This T cell receptor beta chain was identified during a study of cytomegalovirus exposure and HLA in healthy donors. The PCR made use of 60 Vbeta and 13 Jbeta primers. Sequencing was performed with immunoSEQ multiplex PCR; in TCRdb, only in-frame clones are kept and a portion is missing. The sample contains 150,000 or so clones, around three quarters of which appear only once. Trimming removed 3 bases at V and 3 bases at J, with 9 bases between. CDR1 is GTSNPN and CDR2 is SVGIG in the germline V gene (reference sequence). This CDR3 contains 13 residues. Points on this clone: Its specificity is not known.

Study results and limitations: Analyses of presence/absence relied on an assumption of roughly uniform sequencing depth across donors.

The sample was PBMCs. The receptor's source is a woman aged 40-49 years in good health and CMV-seronegative. The rearrangement uses TRBV30 and TRBJ2-1, with D tentatively TRBD1 (6 bases). The CDR3 sequence: CAWRGAIYNEQFF. The CDR3 region has the DNA TGTGCCTGGAGGGGGGCAATCTACAATGAGCAGTTCTTC.